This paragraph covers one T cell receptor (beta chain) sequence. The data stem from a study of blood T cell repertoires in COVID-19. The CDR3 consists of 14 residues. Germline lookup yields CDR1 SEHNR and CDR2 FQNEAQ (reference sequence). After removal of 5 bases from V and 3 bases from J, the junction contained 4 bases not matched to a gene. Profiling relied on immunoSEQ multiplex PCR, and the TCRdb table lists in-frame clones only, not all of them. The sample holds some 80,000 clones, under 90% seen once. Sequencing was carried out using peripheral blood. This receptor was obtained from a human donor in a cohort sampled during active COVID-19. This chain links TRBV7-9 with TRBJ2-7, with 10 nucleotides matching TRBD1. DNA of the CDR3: TGTGCCAGCAGCCCCCGGGACAGGGGCTACGAGCAGTACTTC. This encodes CASSPRDRGYEQYF.